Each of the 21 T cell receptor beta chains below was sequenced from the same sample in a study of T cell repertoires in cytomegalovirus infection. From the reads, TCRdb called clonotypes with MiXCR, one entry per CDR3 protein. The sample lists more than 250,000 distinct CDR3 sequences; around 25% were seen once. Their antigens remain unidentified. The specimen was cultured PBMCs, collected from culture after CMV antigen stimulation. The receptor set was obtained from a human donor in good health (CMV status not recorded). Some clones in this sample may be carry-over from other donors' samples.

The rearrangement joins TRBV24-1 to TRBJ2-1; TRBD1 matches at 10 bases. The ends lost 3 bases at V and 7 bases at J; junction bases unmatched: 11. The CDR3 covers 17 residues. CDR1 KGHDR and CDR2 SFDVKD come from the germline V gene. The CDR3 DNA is TGTGCCACCAGTGATCAGACCGGGACAGGGGCAATGAATGAGCAGTTCTTC. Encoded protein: CATSDQTGTGAMNEQFF.

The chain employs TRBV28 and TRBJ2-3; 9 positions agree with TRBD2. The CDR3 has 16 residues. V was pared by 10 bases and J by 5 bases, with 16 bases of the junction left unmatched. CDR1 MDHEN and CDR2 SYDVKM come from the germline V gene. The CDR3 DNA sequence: TGTGCCAACTCTTTAGAGGCGGGAGGGCCTAGAGATACGCAGTATTTT. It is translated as CANSLEAGGPRDTQYF.

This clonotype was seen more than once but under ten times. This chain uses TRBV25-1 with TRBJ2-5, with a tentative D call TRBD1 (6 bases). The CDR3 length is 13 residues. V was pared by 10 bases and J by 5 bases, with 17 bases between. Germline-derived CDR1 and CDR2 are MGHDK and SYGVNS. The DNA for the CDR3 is TGTGCCACCAACTCCGGAACAGGGGAGACCCAGTACTTC. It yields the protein CATNSGTGETQYF.

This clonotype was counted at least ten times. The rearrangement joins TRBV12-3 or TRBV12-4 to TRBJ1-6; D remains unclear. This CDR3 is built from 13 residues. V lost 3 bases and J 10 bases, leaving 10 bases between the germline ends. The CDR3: CASSLSGGSPLHF. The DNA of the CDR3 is TGTGCCAGCAGTTTGTCGGGTGGCTCACCCCTCCACTTT.

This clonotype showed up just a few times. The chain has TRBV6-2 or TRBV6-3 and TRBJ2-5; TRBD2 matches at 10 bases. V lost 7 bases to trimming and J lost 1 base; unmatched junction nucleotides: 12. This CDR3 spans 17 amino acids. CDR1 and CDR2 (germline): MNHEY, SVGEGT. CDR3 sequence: CASKRALTSGFQETQYF. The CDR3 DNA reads TGTGCCAGCAAAAGAGCTTTGACTAGCGGGTTCCAAGAGACCCAGTACTTC.

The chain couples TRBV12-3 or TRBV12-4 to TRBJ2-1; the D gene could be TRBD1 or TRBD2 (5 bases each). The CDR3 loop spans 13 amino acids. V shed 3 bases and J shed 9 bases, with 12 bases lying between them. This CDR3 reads CASSFAGSGEQFF. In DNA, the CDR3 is TGTGCCAGCAGTTTTGCAGGGAGTGGTGAGCAGTTCTTC.

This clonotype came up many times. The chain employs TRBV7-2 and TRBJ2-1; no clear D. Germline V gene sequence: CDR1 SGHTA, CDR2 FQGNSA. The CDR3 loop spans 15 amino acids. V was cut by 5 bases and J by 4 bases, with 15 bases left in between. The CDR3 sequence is CASSPVIQQYNEQFF. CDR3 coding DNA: TGTGCCAGCAGCCCCGTGATCCAGCAGTACAATGAGCAGTTCTTC. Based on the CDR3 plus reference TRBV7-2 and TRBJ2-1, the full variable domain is GAGVSQSPSNKVTEKGKDVELRCDPISGHTALYWYRQSLGQGLEFLIYFQGNSAPDKSGLPSDRFSAERTGGSVSTLTIQRTQQEDSAVYLCASSPVIQQYNEQFFGPGTRLTVL.

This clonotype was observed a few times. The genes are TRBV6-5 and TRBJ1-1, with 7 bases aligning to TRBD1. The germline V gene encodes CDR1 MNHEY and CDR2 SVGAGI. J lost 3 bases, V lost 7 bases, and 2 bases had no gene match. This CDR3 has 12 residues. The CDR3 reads CASTRGDTEAFF. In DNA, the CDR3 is TGTGCCAGCACCAGGGGGGACACTGAAGCTTTCTTT.

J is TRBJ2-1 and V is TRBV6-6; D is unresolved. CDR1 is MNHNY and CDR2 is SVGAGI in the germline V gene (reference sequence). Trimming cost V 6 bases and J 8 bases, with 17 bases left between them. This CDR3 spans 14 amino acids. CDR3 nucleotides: TGTGCCAGCAGCCACCGTAAAGCCCCCCATGAGCAGTTCTTC. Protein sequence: CASSHRKAPHEQFF.

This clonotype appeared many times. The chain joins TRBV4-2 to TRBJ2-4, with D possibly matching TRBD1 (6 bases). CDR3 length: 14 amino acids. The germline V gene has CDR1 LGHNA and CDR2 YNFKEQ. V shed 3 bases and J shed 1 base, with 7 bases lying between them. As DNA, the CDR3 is TGTGCCAGCAGCCAGGGACACGCCAAAAACATTCAGTACTTC. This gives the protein CASSQGHAKNIQYF.

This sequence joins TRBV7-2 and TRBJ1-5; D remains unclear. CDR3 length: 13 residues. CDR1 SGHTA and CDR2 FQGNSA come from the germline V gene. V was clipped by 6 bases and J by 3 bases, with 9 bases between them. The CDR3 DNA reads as TGTGCCAGCAGTCAACACCCCAATCAGCCCCAGCATTTT. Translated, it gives CASSQHPNQPQHF.

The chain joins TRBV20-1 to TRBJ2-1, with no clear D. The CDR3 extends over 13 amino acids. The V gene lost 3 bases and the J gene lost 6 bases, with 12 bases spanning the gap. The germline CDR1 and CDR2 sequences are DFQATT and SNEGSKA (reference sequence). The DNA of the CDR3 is TGCAGTGCTAGTTTACCGAGCCTCAATGAGCAGTTCTTC. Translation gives CSASLPSLNEQFF.

CDR3 nucleotide sequence: TGTGCCAGCAGTTTAACAACCGGGGACAACCTTCAACTTCAGACCCAGTACTTC. It is translated as CASSLTTGDNLQLQTQYF. This chain uses TRBV27 with TRBJ2-5; the D gene is possibly TRBD1 (6 bases). The CDR3 extends over 18 amino acids. With 2 bases removed from V and 6 bases from J, the gap between germline ends came to 25 bases. The germline V gene has CDR1 MNHEY and CDR2 SMNVEV (reference sequence).

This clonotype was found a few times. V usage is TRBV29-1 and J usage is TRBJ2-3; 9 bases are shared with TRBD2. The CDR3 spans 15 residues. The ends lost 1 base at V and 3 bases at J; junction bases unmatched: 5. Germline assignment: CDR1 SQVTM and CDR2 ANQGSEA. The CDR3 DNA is TGCAGCGTTGAAGCGAATAGCGGGAGTACAGATACGCAGTATTTT. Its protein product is CSVEANSGSTDTQYF.

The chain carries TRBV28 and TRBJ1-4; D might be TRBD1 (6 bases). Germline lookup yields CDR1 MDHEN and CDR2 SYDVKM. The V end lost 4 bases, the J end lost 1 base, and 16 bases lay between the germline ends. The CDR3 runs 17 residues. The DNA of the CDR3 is TGTGCCAGCAGTTCCTTTCGGGACATCCTAACTAATGAAAAACTGTTTTTT. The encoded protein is CASSSFRDILTNEKLFF. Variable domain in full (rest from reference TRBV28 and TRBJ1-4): DVKVTQSSRYLVKRTGEKVFLECVQDMDHENMFWYRQDPGLGLRLIYFSYDVKMKEKGDIPEGYSVSREKKERFSLILESASTNQTSMYLCASSSFRDILTNEKLFFGSGTQLSVL.

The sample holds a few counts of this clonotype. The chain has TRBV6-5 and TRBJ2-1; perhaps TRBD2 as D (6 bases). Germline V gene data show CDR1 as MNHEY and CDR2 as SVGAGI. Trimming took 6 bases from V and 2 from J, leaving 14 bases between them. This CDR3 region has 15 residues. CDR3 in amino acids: CASRERSGAYNEQFF. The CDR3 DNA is TGTGCCAGCAGAGAGCGGTCGGGGGCCTACAATGAGCAGTTCTTC.

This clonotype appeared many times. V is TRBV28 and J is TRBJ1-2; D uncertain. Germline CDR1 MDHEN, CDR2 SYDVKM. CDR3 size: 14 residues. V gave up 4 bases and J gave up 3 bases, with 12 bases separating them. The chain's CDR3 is CASSSGAPYYGYTF. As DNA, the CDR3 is TGTGCCAGCAGTTCAGGAGCCCCATACTATGGCTACACCTTC.

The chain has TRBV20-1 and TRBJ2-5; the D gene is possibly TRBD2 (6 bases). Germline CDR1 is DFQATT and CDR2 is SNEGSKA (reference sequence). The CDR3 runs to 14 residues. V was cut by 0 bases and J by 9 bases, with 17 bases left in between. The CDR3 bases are TGCAGTGCTAGAGAGGGGACTGGGCCCCCGTCCCAGTACTTC. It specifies CSAREGTGPPSQYF.

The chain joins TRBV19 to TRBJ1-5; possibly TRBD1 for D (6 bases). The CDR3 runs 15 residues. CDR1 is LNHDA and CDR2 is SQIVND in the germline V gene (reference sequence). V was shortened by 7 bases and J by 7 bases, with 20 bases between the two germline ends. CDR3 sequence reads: CASTEGGTGGQPQHF. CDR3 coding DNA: TGTGCCAGTACCGAGGGGGGAACTGGTGGCCAGCCCCAGCATTTT. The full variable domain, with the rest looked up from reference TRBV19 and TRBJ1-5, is DGGITQSPKYLFRKEGQNVTLSCEQNLNHDAMYWYRQDPGQGLRLIYYSQIVNDFQKGDIAEGYSVSREKKESFPLTVTSAQKNPTAFYLCASTEGGTGGQPQHFGDGTRLSIL.

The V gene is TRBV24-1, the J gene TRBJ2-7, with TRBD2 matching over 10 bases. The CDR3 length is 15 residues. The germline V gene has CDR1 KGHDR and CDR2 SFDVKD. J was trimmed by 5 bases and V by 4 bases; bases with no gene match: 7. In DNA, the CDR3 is TGTGCCACCAGTGACCTTAGGCTAGCGGGAGACGAGCAGTACGTC. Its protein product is CATSDLRLAGDEQYV.

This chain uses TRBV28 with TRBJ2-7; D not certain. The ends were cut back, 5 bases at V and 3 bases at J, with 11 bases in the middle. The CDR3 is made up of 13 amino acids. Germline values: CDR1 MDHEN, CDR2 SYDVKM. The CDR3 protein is CASSPDLLYEQYF. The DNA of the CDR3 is TGTGCCAGCAGTCCTGACCTCCTCTACGAGCAGTACTTC.